This TCR beta chain was sequenced for a study of OX40 agonist ivuxolimab in advanced cancers. As for the study in general: Ivuxolimab doses were 0.01, 0.1, 0.3, 1.5, 3 or 10 mg/kg every 2 weeks. Patients receiving dose escalation had hepatocellular carcinoma, melanoma, renal cell or head and neck cancer.

Repertoires were generated with immunoSEQ multiplex PCR, while TCRdb's copy carries only in-frame clones and drops some. Of more than 85,000 clones listed, roughly 89% are singletons. J lost 13 bases, V lost 4 bases, and 6 bases had no gene match. This CDR3 has 12 amino acids. Per the germline V gene, CDR1 is MNHEY and CDR2 is SVGAGI. The input for sequencing was CD4+ or CD8+ T cells sorted from blood, taken in a trial of the OX40 agonist ivuxolimab. The chain carries TRBV6-5 and TRBJ2-1, with 8 bases lining up with TRBD1. The receptor was derived from an adult with an advanced solid tumor such as melanoma, head and neck, liver or kidney cancer. DNA for the CDR3: TGTGCCAGCAGTTCCGAAACAGGGGGACAGTTCTTC. Residues: CASSSETGGQFF.